Described below is a single T cell receptor (beta chain) sequence and its context. No antigen is known for it. Germline V gene lookup returns CDR1 MNHEY and CDR2 SVGAGI. V gave up 3 bases and J gave up 1 base, with 14 bases separating them. The CDR3 loop spans 16 amino acids. The data are from a study of cytomegalovirus exposure and HLA in healthy donors. Points from the study as a whole: Common viral pathogens seemed to be connected with several of the most significant clusters, according to a later analysis. Among CMV-associated TCR beta chains, most appeared HLA-restricted in a later analysis. The number of N-insertions in an Asian-associated ancestry cluster was reportedly below the 666-donor mean in a later analysis. The study put 150 or so TCR beta chains on its list as cytomegalovirus-associated.

Vbeta (60) and Jbeta (13) primers were used in the PCR. The protocol was immunoSEQ multiplex PCR, while the TCRdb copy is restricted to in-frame clones and leaves out a portion. The table shows roughly 130,000 clones, with approximately 72% occurring only once. Sequenced input: PBMCs. The chain recombines TRBV6-5 with TRBJ2-3; D remains unclear. The TCR was taken from a human donor in good health. CDR3 sequence: CASSYGGARGTDTQYF. The CDR3, as DNA: TGTGCCAGCAGTTATGGCGGAGCTCGGGGCACAGATACGCAGTATTTT.